This T cell receptor (beta chain) was identified during a study of cytomegalovirus exposure and HLA in healthy donors. General study points: Cytomegalovirus-associated TCR beta chains were listed, numbering some 170. Several of the most significant clusters were apparently associated with common viral pathogens in a later analysis. Most of the CMV-associated TCR beta chains (in a later analysis) appeared to be HLA-restricted. It was in a later analysis that TCR association rates were seen to vary by HLA locus, highest for DRB1 and lowest for HLA-C.

As concerns this clone: Antigen unknown.

The PCR contained 60 Vbeta and 13 Jbeta primers. The protocol was immunoSEQ multiplex PCR, while the TCRdb copy is restricted to in-frame clones and leaves out a portion. This sample has 150,000 or so clones, with approximately 80% found just once. The sequenced sample was PBMCs. This sequence was found in a man between 25 and 39 years old in good health and CMV-seropositive.

This chain's CDR3 is CASSPGGTEAFF. The CDR3, as DNA: TGTGCCAGCAGCCCAGGGGGCACTGAAGCTTTCTTT. This chain links TRBV7-6 with TRBJ1-1; 7 nucleotides agree with TRBD1. V shed 5 bases and J 4 bases; nucleotides not matched to a gene: 1. The CDR3 is 12 residues long. Germline V lookup: CDR1 SGHVS, CDR2 FNYEAQ.